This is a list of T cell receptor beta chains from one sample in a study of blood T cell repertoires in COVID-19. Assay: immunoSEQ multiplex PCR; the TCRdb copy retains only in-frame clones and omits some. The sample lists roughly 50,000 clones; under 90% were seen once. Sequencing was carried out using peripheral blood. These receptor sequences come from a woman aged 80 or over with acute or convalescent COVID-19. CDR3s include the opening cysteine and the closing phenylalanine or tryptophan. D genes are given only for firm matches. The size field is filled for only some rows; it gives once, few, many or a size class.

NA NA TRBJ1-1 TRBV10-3 TGTGCCATCACTCAAGACAGGCTAACTGAAGCTTTCTTT CAITQDRLTEAFF
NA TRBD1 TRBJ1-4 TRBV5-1 TGCGCCAGCACGTCAGGGGGACAGGGGGACGAAAAACTGTTTTTT CASTSGGQGDEKLFF
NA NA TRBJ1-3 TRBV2 TGTGCCAGCAGTGACAGGGTTCCAGGAAACACCATATATTTT CASSDRVPGNTIYF
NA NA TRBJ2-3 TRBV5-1 TGCGCCAGCAGCTTGGACCAGGGATCTCTCACAGATACGCAGTATTTT CASSLDQGSLTDTQYF
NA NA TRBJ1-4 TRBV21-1 TGTGCCCGCTGGGACAGCACAGGAGGTGAAAAACTGTTTTTT CARWDSTGGEKLFF
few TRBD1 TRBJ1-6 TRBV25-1 TGTGCCAGCAGACCGACAGGGGCCTATAATTCACCCCTCCACTTT CASRPTGAYNSPLHF
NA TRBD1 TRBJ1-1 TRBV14 TGTGCCAGCAGCCGGACCGGGACAGGGGGCATTTGGGCTTTCTTT CASSRTGTGGIWAFF
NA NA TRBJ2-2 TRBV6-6 TGTGCCAGCCAGGCGAACACCGGGGAGCTGTTTTTT CASQANTGELFF
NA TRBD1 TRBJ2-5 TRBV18 TGTGCCAGCTCGTCCGGACAGGGCGGAAAGACCCAGTACTTC CASSSGQGGKTQYF
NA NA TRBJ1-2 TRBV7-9 TGTGCCAGCAGCTTAGAACGGAACTATGGCTACACCTTC CASSLERNYGYTF
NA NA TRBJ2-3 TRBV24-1 TGTGCCACCACCCCGCGTAGCGGAAGCACAGATACGCAGTATTTT CATTPRSGSTDTQYF
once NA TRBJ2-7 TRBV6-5 TGTGCCAGCAGTTACTCTCGCGGCCCCTACGAGCAGTACTTC CASSYSRGPYEQYF
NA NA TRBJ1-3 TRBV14 TGTGCCAGCAGCCAACAAGGACAAACCTACTCTGGAAACACCATATATTTT CASSQQGQTYSGNTIYF
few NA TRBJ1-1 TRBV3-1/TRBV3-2 TGTGCCAGCAGCCCACACCAGAACACTGAAGCTTTCTTT CASSPHQNTEAFF
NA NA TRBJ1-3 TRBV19 TGTGCCAGTAGGCGACAGGTCTACTCTGGAAACACCATATATTTT CASRRQVYSGNTIYF
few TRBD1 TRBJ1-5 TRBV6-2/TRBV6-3 TGTGCCAGCAGCCCTCGGACAGGGACTTATAGCAATCAGCCCCAGCATTTT CASSPRTGTYSNQPQHF
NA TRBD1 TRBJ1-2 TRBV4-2 TGTGCCAGCAGCCAAGATCAAGGGACAGCCTATGGCTACACCTTC CASSQDQGTAYGYTF
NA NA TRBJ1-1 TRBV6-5 TGTGCCAGCAGTACATCGATTGAAGCTTTCTTT CASSTSIEAFF
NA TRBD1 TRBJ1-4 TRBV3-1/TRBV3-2 TGTGCCAGCCGACCTACAGGGGGCTATGAAAAACTGTTTTTT CASRPTGGYEKLFF
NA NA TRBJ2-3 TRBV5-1 TGCGCCAGCAGCCATGGCGGGGGCGGCACAGATACGCAGTATTTT CASSHGGGGTDTQYF
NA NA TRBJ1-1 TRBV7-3 TGTGCCAGCAGCTTAAATTCCGGTTACACTGAAGCTTTCTTT CASSLNSGYTEAFF
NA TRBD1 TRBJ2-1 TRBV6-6 TGTGCCAGCAGTCGACCGGGACAGTTATCCTACAATGAGCAGTTCTTC CASSRPGQLSYNEQFF
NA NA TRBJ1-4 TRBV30 TGTGCCTACCTCGGACAGAGTAATGAAAAACTGTTTTTT CAYLGQSNEKLFF
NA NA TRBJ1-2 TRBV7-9 TGTGCCAGCACCCCGTCCGCGACAGATGGCTACACCTTC CASTPSATDGYTF
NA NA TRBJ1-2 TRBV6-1 TGTGCCAGCAGTGATACACCAAACTATGGCTACACCTTC CASSDTPNYGYTF
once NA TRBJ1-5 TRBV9 TGTGCCAGCAGCCCGGGGGTCACTCAGCCCCAGCATTTT CASSPGVTQPQHF
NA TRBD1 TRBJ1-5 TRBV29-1 TGCAGCGTTGCCCAGGGGGACCAGCCCCAGCATTTT CSVAQGDQPQHF
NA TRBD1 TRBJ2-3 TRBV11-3 TGTGCCAGCAGCTCACGACTGACAGGGAAGAGTGGAGATACGCAGTATTTT CASSSRLTGKSGDTQYF
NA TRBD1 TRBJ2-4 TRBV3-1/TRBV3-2 TGTGCCAGCAGCCAGGAACCAGGGGGCCATGACATTCAGTACTTC CASSQEPGGHDIQYF
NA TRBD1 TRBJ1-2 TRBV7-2 TGTGCCAGCAGCCCGGACAGGAACTATGGCTACACCTTC CASSPDRNYGYTF
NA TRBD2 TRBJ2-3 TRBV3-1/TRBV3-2 TGTGCCAGCAGCCAAGGGGTCGGGGGGGCCGGAGATACGCAGTATTTT CASSQGVGGAGDTQYF
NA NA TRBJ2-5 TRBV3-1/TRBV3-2 TGTGCCAGCAGCCAAGCCCCGAACTCCCAGTACTTC CASSQAPNSQYF
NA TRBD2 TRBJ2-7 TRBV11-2 TGTGCCAGCAGCTCAGCCGGGACTAGCGGAAACGAGCAGTACTTC CASSSAGTSGNEQYF